These 4 T cell receptor beta chains originate from one sample sequenced in a study of blood T cell repertoires in COVID-19. Sequencing used immunoSEQ multiplex PCR; TCRdb keeps in-frame clones, though not all of them. Among about 100,000 clones listed, approximately 91% were seen once. Sequencing was done on a sample of peripheral blood. These receptors were obtained from a woman aged 55-75 years with acute or convalescent COVID-19.

The chain has TRBV7-9 and TRBJ2-3, with TRBD1 matching 7 bases. Germline loops: CDR1 SEHNR, CDR2 FQNEAQ (reference sequence). With 5 bases clipped from V and 6 bases from J, the junction kept 8 bases outside the gene matches. This CDR3 spans 14 amino acids. The CDR3 reads CASSLGGDGDTQYF. Written as DNA, the CDR3 is TGTGCCAGCAGCCTAGGGGGCGACGGGGATACGCAGTATTTT.

This chain joins TRBV19 and TRBJ1-5, with TRBD1 identical over 7 bases. With V trimmed by 6 bases and J by 1 base, 9 bases remained unmatched. The CDR3 is 16 residues long. Germline V gene sequence: CDR1 LNHDA, CDR2 SQIVND (reference sequence). CDR3: CASRLEQGFSNQPQHF. DNA for the CDR3: TGTGCCAGTAGACTAGAACAGGGGTTCAGCAATCAGCCCCAGCATTTT.

The sample holds one count of this clone. V usage is TRBV2 and J usage is TRBJ1-2; no firm D call. Trimming left V 3 bases short and J 8 bases short, with 13 bases between. The CDR3 totals 13 residues. Germline assignment: CDR1 SNHLY and CDR2 FYNNEI. The CDR3 reads CASSDIPLRGYTF. The CDR3 DNA reads TGTGCCAGCAGTGATATCCCCCTCCGGGGCTACACCTTC.

The rearrangement uses TRBV28 and TRBJ1-1; 7 nucleotides line up with TRBD1. The germline V gene encodes CDR1 MDHEN and CDR2 SYDVKM. The CDR3 has 13 residues. With V trimmed by 6 bases and J by 10 bases, 11 bases remained unmatched. CDR3 sequence reads: CASSVTTGAGAFF. The CDR3 DNA is TGTGCCAGCAGCGTAACAACAGGGGCCGGAGCTTTCTTT.